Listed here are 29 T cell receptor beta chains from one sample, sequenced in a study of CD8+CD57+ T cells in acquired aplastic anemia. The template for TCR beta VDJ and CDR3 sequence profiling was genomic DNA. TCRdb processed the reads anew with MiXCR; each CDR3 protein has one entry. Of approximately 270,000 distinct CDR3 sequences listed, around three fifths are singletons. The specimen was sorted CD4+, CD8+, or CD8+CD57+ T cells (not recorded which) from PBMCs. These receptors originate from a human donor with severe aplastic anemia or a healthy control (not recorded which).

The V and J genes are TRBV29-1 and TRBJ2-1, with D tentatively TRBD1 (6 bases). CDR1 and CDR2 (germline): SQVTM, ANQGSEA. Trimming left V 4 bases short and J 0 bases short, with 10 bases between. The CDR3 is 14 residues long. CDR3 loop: CSVADRSSYNEQFF. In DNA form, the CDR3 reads TGCAGCGTTGCCGACAGGAGCTCCTACAATGAGCAGTTCTTC.

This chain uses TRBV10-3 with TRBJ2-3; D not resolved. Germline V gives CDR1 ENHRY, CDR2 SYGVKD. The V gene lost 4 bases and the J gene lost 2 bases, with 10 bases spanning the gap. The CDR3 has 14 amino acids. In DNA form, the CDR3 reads TGTGCCATCAGTGGAACCAGTCCCACAGATACGCAGTATTTT. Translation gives CAISGTSPTDTQYF.

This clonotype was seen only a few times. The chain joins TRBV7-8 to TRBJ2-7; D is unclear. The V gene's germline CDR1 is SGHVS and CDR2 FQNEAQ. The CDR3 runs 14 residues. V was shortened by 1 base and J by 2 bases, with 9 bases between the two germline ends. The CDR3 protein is CASSLVEHTYEQYF. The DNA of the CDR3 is TGTGCCAGCAGCTTAGTGGAGCACACCTACGAGCAGTACTTC.

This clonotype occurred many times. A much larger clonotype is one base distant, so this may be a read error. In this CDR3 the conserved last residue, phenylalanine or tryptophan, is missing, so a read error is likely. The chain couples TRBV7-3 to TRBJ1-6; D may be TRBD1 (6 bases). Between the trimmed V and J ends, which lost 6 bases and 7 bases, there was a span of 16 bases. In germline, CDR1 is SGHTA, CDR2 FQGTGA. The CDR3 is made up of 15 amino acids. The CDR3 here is CASSKQGFGNSPLHL. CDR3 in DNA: TGTGCCAGCAGTAAACAGGGATTCGGCAATTCACCCCTCCACCTT.

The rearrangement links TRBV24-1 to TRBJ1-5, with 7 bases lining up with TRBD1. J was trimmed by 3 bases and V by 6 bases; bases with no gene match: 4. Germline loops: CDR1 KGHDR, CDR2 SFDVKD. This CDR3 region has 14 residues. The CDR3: CATSKTGFNQPQHF. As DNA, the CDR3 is TGTGCCACCAGTAAGACAGGGTTCAATCAGCCCCAGCATTTT.

CDR3 in amino acids: CASSPQGKETQYF. As DNA, the CDR3 is TGTGCCAGCAGCCCCCAGGGGAAAGAGACCCAGTACTTC. This chain connects TRBV7-9 to TRBJ2-5, with D maybe TRBD1 (6 bases). The CDR3 has 13 residues. The V end was cut by 5 bases, the J end by 3 bases, with 10 bases between. CDR1 SEHNR and CDR2 FQNEAQ come from the germline V gene (reference sequence).

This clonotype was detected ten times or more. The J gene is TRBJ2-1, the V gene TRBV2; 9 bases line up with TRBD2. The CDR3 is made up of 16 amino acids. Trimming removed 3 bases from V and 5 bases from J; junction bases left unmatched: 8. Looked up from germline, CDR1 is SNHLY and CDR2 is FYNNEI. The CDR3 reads CASSDRLAGLNNEQFF. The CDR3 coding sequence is TGTGCCAGCAGTGATAGGCTAGCGGGGCTTAACAATGAGCAGTTCTTC.

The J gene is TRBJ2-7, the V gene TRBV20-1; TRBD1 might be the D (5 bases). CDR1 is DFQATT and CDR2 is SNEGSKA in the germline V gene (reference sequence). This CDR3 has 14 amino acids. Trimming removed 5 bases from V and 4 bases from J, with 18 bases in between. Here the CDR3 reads CSAVPGSEAYEQYF. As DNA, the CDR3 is TGCAGTGCTGTCCCAGGGTCAGAGGCTTACGAGCAGTACTTC.

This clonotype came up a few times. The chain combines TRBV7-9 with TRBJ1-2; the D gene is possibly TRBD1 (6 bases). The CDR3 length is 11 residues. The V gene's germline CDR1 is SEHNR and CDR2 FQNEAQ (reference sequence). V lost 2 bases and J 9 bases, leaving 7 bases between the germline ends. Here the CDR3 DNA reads TGTGCCAGCAGCTTACAGGGGAGCTACACCTTC. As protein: CASSLQGSYTF. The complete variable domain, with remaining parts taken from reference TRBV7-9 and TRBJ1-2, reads DTGVSQNPRHKITKRGQNVTFRCDPISEHNRLYWYRQTLGQGPEFLTYFQNEAQLEKSRLLSDRFSAERPKGSFSTLEIQRTEQGDSAMYLCASSLQGSYTFGSGTRLTVV.

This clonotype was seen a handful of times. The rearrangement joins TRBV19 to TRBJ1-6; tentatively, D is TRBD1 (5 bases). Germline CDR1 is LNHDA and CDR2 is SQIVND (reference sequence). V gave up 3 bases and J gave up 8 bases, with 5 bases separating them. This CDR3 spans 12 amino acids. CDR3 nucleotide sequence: TGTGCCAGTAGTATCAGGGATTCACCCCTCCACTTT. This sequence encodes CASSIRDSPLHF.

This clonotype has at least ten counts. The CDR3, as DNA: TGTGCCAGCAGCTTAGCGCGGGCAGATACGCAGTATTTT. Residues: CASSLARADTQYF. J is TRBJ2-3 and V is TRBV7-2; D is perhaps TRBD2 (5 bases). Germline assignment: CDR1 SGHTA and CDR2 FQGNSA. The CDR3 contains 13 residues. V dropped 0 bases and J dropped 4 bases, with 5 bases sitting between them.

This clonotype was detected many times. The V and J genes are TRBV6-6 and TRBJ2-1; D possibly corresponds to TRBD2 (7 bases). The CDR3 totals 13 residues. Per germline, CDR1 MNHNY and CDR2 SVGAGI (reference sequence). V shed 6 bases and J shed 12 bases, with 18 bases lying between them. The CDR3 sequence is CASSHGGRFRQFF. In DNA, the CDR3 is TGTGCCAGCAGCCACGGGGGGCGGTTTCGGCAGTTCTTC.

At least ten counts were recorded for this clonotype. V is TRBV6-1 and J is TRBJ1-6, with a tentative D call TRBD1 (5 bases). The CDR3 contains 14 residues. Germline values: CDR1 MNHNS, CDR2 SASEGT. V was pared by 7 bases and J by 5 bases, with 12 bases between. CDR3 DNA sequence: TGTGCCAGCACACGGGACCCGGATAATTCACCCCTCCACTTT. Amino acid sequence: CASTRDPDNSPLHF.

As DNA, the CDR3 is TGTGCCAGCAGTGCCGCGACCTACGAGCAGTACTTC. Its protein product is CASSAATYEQYF. The V and J genes are TRBV2 and TRBJ2-7; no definite D call. Deletions cut 4 bases from V and 2 bases from J, with 6 bases between. This CDR3 has 12 residues. Germline CDR1 SNHLY, CDR2 FYNNEI.

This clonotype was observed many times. The CDR3 sequence: CASRDGLAGTNQETQYF. CDR3 bases: TGCGCCAGCAGGGATGGACTAGCGGGGACAAACCAAGAGACCCAGTACTTC. The V call is TRBV5-1, the J call TRBJ2-5; TRBD2 matches 12 bases. The germline V gene encodes CDR1 SGHRS and CDR2 YFSETQ. After removal of 5 bases from V and 0 bases from J, the junction contained 8 bases not matched to a gene. This CDR3 spans 17 amino acids.

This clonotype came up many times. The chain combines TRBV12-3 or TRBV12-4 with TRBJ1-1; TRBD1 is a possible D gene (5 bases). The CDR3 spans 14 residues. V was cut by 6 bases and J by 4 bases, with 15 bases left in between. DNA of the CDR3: TGTGCCAGCAGGGCGGAGGCAGGGATCACTGAAGCTTTCTTT. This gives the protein CASRAEAGITEAFF.

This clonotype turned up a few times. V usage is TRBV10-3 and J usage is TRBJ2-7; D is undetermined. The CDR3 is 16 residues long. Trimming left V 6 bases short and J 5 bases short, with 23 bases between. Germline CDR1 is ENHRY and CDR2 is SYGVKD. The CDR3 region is CAISPLRIPGYHEQYF. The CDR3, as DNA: TGTGCCATCAGCCCCTTGCGGATCCCCGGGTACCACGAGCAGTACTTC.

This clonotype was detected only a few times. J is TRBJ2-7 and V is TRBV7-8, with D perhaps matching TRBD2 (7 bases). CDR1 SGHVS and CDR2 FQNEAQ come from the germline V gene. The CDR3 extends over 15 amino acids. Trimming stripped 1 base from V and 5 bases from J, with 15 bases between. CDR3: CASSLGRGAVNEQYF. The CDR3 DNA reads TGTGCCAGCAGCTTAGGTCGGGGGGCAGTGAACGAGCAGTACTTC.

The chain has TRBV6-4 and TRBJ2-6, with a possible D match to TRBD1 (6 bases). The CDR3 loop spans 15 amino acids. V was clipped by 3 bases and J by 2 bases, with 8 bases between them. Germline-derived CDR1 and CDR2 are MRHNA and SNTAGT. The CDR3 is CASSEGGTGANVLTF. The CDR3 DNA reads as TGTGCCAGCAGTGAAGGGGGTACTGGGGCCAACGTCCTGACTTTC.

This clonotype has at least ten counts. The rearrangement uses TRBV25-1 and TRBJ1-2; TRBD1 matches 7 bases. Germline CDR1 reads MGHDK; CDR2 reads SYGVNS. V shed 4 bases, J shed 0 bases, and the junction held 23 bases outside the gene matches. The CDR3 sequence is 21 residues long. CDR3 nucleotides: TGTGCCAGCAGTGCGGAAGGGGGCAGAAGGTCGTCTCCTGTAGCTAACTATGGCTACACCTTC. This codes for CASSAEGGRRSSPVANYGYTF.

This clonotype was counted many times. The CDR3, as DNA: TGTGCCAGCAGCTTAGCAGGGGTGAACACTGAAGCTTTCTTT. This codes for CASSLAGVNTEAFF. This chain uses TRBV7-8 with TRBJ1-1; maybe TRBD1 (5 bases). The CDR3 consists of 14 residues. The germline V gene has CDR1 SGHVS and CDR2 FQNEAQ. V was cut by 0 bases and J by 0 bases, with 5 bases left in between.

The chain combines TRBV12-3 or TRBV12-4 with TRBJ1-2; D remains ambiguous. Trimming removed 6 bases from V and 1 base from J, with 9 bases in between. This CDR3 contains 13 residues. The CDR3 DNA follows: TGTGCCAGCAGCTCGGTCCTTAACTATGGCTACACCTTC. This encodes CASSSVLNYGYTF.

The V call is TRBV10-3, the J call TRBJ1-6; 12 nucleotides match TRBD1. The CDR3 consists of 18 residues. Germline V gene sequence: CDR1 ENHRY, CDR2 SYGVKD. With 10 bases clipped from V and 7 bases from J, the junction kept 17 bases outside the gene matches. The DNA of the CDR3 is TGTGCCAGCTCACCTAAAGGGACAGGGGGCCTTTCGAATTCACCCCTCCACTTT. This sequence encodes CASSPKGTGGLSNSPLHF.

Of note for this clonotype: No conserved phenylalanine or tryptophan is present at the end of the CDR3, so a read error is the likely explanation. CDR3 loop: CASARGGMNNEAFL. CDR3 in DNA: TGTGCCAGCGCTCGGGGCGGGATGAACAATGAAGCTTTCCTT. This chain joins TRBV7-2 and TRBJ1-1, with D tentatively TRBD1 (5 bases). The CDR3 loop spans 14 amino acids. Germline CDR1 reads SGHTA; CDR2 reads FQGNSA.

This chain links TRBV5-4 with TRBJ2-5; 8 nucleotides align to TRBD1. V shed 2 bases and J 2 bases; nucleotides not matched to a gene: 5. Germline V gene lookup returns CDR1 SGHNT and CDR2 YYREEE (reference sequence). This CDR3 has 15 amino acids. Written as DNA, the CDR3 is TGTGCCAGCAGCTTTGCGGGACAGGTTCAAGAGACCCAGTACTTC. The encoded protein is CASSFAGQVQETQYF.

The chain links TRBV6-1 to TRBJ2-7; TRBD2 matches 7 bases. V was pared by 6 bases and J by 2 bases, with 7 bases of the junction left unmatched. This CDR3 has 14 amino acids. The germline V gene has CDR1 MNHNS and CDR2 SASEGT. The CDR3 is CASSILAEPYEQYF. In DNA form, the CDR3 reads TGTGCCAGCAGCATCCTAGCGGAACCCTACGAGCAGTACTTC.

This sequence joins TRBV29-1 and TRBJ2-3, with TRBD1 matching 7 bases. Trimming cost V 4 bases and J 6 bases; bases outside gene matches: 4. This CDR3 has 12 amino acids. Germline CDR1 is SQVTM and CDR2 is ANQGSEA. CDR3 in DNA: TGCAGCGTTGGGACAGGCCCTGATACGCAGTATTTT. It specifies CSVGTGPDTQYF.

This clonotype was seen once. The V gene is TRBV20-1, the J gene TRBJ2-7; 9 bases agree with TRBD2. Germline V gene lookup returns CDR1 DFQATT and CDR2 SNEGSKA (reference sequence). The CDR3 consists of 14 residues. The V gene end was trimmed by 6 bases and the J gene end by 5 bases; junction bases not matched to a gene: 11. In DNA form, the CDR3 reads TGCAGTGCCAGCAGCGCGCGGGAGGGAAACGAGCAGTACTTC. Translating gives CSASSAREGNEQYF.

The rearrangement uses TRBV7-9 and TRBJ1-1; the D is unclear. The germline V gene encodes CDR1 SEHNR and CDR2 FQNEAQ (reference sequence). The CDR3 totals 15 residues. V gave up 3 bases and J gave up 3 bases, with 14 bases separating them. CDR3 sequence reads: CASSFISSGYTEAFF. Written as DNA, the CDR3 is TGTGCCAGCAGCTTTATATCCTCGGGATACACTGAAGCTTTCTTT.